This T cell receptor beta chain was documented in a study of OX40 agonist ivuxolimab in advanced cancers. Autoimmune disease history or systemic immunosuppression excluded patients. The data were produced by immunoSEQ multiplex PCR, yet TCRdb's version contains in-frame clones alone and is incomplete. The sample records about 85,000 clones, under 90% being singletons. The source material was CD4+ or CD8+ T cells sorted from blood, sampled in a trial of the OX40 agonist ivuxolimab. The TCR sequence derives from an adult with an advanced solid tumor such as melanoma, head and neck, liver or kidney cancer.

The CDR3 nucleotides read TGTGCCAGCAGCCCGATGATGGGGGCGGGTTACGAGCAGTACTTC. It codes for CASSPMMGAGYEQYF. The chain is built from TRBV11-2 and TRBJ2-7; maybe TRBD1 (6 bases). Trimming cost V 5 bases and J 4 bases, with 18 bases left between them. Germline V lookup: CDR1 SGHAT, CDR2 FQNNGV. The CDR3 contains 15 residues.